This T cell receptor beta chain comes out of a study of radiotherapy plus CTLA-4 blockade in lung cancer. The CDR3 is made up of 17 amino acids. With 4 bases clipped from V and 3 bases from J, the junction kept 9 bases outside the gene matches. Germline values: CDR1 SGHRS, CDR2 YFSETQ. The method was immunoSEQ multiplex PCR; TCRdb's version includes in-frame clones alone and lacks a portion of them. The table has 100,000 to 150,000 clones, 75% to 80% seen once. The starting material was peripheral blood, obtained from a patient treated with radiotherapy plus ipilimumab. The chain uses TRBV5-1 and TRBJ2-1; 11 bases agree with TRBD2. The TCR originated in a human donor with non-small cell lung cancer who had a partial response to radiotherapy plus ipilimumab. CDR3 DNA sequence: TGCGCCAGCAGCCCACTAGCGGGGGAGAGAGACTACAATGAGCAGTTCTTC. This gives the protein CASSPLAGERDYNEQFF.